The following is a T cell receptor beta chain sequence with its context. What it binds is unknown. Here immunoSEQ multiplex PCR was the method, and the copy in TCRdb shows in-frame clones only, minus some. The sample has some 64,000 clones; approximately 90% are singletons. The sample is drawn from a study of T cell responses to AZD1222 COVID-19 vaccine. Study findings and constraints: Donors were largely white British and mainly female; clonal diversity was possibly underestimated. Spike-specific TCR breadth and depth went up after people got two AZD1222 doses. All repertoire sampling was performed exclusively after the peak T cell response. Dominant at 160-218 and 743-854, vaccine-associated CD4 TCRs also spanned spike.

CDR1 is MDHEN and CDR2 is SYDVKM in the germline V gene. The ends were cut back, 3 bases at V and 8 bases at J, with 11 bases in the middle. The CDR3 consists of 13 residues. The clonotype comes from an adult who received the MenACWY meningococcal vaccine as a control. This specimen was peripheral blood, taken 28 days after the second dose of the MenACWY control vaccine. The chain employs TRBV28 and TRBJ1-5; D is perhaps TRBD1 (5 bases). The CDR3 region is CASSFQGREPQHF. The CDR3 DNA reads TGTGCCAGCAGTTTTCAGGGTAGAGAGCCCCAGCATTTT.